This T cell receptor beta chain was identified during a study of T cell repertoires in cytomegalovirus infection. Study details: Public TCR beta signatures indicated both CMV infection and matching HLA type.

Findings of the study overall: HLA-C-restricted CMV-specific TCR beta clonotypes prevailed in the ex vivo response. Cumulated frequencies of public TCR beta families served to identify carriers of CMV plus the relevant HLA.

From the reads, TCRdb called clonotypes with MiXCR, one entry per CDR3 protein. In the table there are approximately 160,000 distinct CDR3 sequences, approximately 17% of which are singletons. Turning to this clonotype: The target antigen is unknown.

Germline lookup yields CDR1 SGHRS and CDR2 YFSETQ. The CDR3 extends over 14 amino acids. V lost 1 base to trimming and J lost 5 bases, with 13 bases between them. The chain is built from TRBV5-1 and TRBJ2-7; D is unclear. The sequenced sample was CD8+ T cells from PBMCs. The origin of this receptor is a human donor in good health (CMV status not recorded). Some clones in this sample may be carry-over from other donors' samples. The CDR3 coding sequence is TGCGCCAGCAGCTTGAACTCCGCTTTGGACGAGCAGTACTTC. Protein: CASSLNSALDEQYF.